Presented here are 14 T cell receptor beta chains from one specimen sequenced in a study of T cell repertoires in cytomegalovirus infection. Their antigens are not known. MiXCR was run by TCRdb on the reads, yielding one entry per CDR3 protein. Altogether more than 250,000 distinct CDR3 sequences are present, around 25% being singletons, with the ten largest covering approximately 12%. The sequenced sample was cultured PBMCs, obtained from culture after CMV antigen stimulation. These receptors were collected from a human donor in good health (CMV status not recorded). Some clones in this sample may be carry-over from other donors' samples.

The rearrangement uses TRBV19 and TRBJ1-4; TRBD1 matches at 8 bases. CDR3 length equals 16 residues. The trim removed 1 base at V and 5 bases at J, leaving 6 bases unmatched. Germline lookup yields CDR1 LNHDA and CDR2 SQIVND (reference sequence). CDR3 nucleotide sequence: TGTGCCAGTAGTATAGCCGGGGACAGGAGGAATGAAAAACTGTTTTTT. Protein sequence: CASSIAGDRRNEKLFF.

This clonotype showed up just a few times. The V call is TRBV10-3, the J call TRBJ1-4, with 9 bases identical to TRBD1. CDR1 is ENHRY and CDR2 is SYGVKD in the germline V gene. V lost 4 bases and J lost 0; bases outside the gene matches: 12. The CDR3 covers 19 residues. This chain's CDR3 is CAISGSPGQGTATNEKLFF. The DNA for the CDR3 is TGTGCCATCAGTGGATCGCCGGGACAGGGCACCGCAACTAATGAAAAACTGTTTTTT.

This clonotype was counted many times. The chain joins TRBV7-2 to TRBJ2-7; D possibly uses TRBD1 or TRBD2 (5 bases each). The ends were cut back, 2 bases at V and 2 bases at J, with 7 bases in the middle. The CDR3 extends over 13 amino acids. Germline V gene data show CDR1 as SGHTA and CDR2 as FQGNSA. The CDR3 nucleotides are TGTGCCAGCAGCTTACCGGGACCCTACGAGCAGTACTTC. Its translation is CASSLPGPYEQYF.

This chain links TRBV7-6 with TRBJ2-7, with 10 nucleotides matching TRBD2. The CDR3 is made up of 13 amino acids. Looked up from germline, CDR1 is SGHVS and CDR2 is FNYEAQ. Germline trimming cut 8 bases from V and 3 bases from J; bases unmatched to any gene: 4. This chain's CDR3 is CASGPSGSYEQYF. CDR3 nucleotide sequence: TGTGCCAGCGGCCCTAGCGGGAGCTACGAGCAGTACTTC.

This sequence joins TRBV7-3 and TRBJ2-1; TRBD2 agrees at 9 bases. From germline, CDR1 is SGHTA and CDR2 FQGTGA. CDR3 length: 16 residues. V gave up 5 bases and J gave up 8 bases; unmatched junction bases: 13. The CDR3 sequence: CASSLQGTRTSDEQFF. CDR3 DNA sequence: TGTGCCAGCAGCCTGCAGGGGACCCGGACTAGCGATGAGCAGTTCTTC.

The J gene is TRBJ1-2, the V gene TRBV7-9; D call uncertain. The germline V gene encodes CDR1 SEHNR and CDR2 FQNEAQ (reference sequence). This CDR3 is built from 13 residues. V dropped 1 base and J dropped 7 bases, with 10 bases sitting between them. The CDR3 here is CASSLVLGSGYTF. In DNA form, the CDR3 reads TGTGCCAGCAGCTTAGTGTTGGGATCTGGCTACACCTTC.

This clonotype was picked up many times. This chain links TRBV7-2 with TRBJ1-1, with 10 positions matching TRBD1. CDR1 and CDR2 from the germline V gene are SGHTA and FQGNSA. Trimming at V came to 7 bases and at J to 5 bases, leaving 7 bases not matched to a gene. This CDR3 region has 14 residues. The CDR3 bases are TGTGCCAGCACCACGGGACAGGGGTGGACTGAAGCTTTCTTT. Its protein is CASTTGQGWTEAFF.

The rearrangement uses TRBV27 and TRBJ1-1; no clear D. The CDR3 contains 16 residues. CDR1 MNHEY and CDR2 SMNVEV come from the germline V gene (reference sequence). Trimming removed 0 bases from V and 1 base from J, with 12 bases in between. The CDR3 sequence is CASSLSSPFGNTEAFF. As DNA, the CDR3 is TGTGCCAGCAGTTTATCATCCCCTTTCGGGAACACTGAAGCTTTCTTT.

In its sample, this clonotype was seen many times. The V and J genes are TRBV12-3 or TRBV12-4 and TRBJ1-4; D might be TRBD1 (5 bases). This CDR3 contains 17 residues. The V end lost 4 bases, the J end lost 0 bases, and 15 bases lay between the germline ends. The CDR3: CASSSTLTDATNEKLFF. CDR3 coding DNA: TGTGCCAGCAGTTCAACCCTGACAGACGCAACTAATGAAAAACTGTTTTTT.

This clonotype was counted only a few times. The gene calls are TRBV5-1 and TRBJ2-2, with 7 bases fitting TRBD1. Germline values: CDR1 SGHRS, CDR2 YFSETQ. The CDR3 runs 11 residues. With 4 bases clipped from V and 13 bases from J, the junction kept 4 bases outside the gene matches. The CDR3 DNA is TGCGCCAGCAGCGGATACAGGGGGCTGTTTTTT. As protein: CASSGYRGLFF.

The V call is TRBV5-4, the J call TRBJ2-3; TRBD2 matches 10 bases. Germline-derived CDR1 and CDR2 are SGHNT and YYREEE (reference sequence). The CDR3 is made up of 16 amino acids. Trimming at V came to 4 bases and at J to 1 base, leaving 6 bases not matched to a gene. CDR3 region: CASSTGLALRTDTQYF. In nucleotides, the CDR3 is TGTGCCAGCAGCACGGGACTAGCGCTACGCACAGATACGCAGTATTTT.

The chain is built from TRBV9 and TRBJ2-2; no firm D call. The CDR3 consists of 14 residues. Trimming removed 3 bases from V and 3 bases from J, with 9 bases in between. Germline V gene sequence: CDR1 SGDLS, CDR2 YYNGEE. CDR3 in amino acids: CASSARTYTGELFF. Here the CDR3 DNA reads TGTGCCAGCAGCGCCCGGACGTACACCGGGGAGCTGTTTTTT.

This clonotype was seen only a few times. This rearrangement joins TRBV6-2 or TRBV6-3 to TRBJ2-1; possibly TRBD2 for D (5 bases). Per the germline V gene, CDR1 is MNHEY and CDR2 is SVGEGT. The length of the CDR3 is 13 residues. Trimming removed 6 bases at V and 9 bases at J, with 15 bases between. CDR3 bases: TGTGCCAGCAGCATATCGGGAATAGGTGAGCAGTTCTTC. Protein product: CASSISGIGEQFF.

V gene TRBV12-3 or TRBV12-4 combines with J gene TRBJ1-6; no definite D call. The CDR3 sequence is 13 residues long. Trimming removed 3 bases from V and 7 bases from J, with 7 bases in between. The CDR3 here is CASSFGTNSPLHF. The CDR3 coding sequence is TGTGCCAGCAGTTTCGGCACAAATTCACCCCTCCACTTT.